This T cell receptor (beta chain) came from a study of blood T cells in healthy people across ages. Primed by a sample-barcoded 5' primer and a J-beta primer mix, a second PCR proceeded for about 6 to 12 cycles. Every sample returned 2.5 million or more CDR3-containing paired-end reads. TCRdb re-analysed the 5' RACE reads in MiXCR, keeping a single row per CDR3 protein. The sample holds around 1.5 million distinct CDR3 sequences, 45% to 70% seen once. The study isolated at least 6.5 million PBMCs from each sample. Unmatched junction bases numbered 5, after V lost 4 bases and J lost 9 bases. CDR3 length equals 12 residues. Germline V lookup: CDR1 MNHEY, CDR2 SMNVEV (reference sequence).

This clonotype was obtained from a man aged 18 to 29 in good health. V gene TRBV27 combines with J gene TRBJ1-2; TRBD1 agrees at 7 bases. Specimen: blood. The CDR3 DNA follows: TGTGCCAGCAGTTCGACAGGGACACGCTACACCTTC. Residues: CASSSTGTRYTF.